This paragraph covers one T cell receptor beta chain sequence. Its antigen target is currently unknown. Per-base qualities were not stored, and no clone one base away is much larger. The CDR3 contains 14 residues, cysteine and phenylalanine counted. Of the read, only the CDR3 DNA is kept; its 42 bases are in frame from base 1. V gives up 2 bases and J gives up 2 bases, and the segment between their germline ends measures 12 bases. CDR1 and CDR2 were assigned from the germline V gene as SQVTM and ANQGSEA. This sample stems from a study of patients and donors after allogeneic stem cell transplantation (dated by TCRdb to about 2020). The library relied on RT-PCR. Sequencing was carried out with a NextSeq 550. The public reads were run again by TCRdb, first through fastp at Q25 and then through MiXCR, and only productive beta chains were kept. For every CDR3 protein sequence, its rows merge into one entry that carries the most common genes and DNA. The sample table shows 800,000 to 1,000,000 distinct CDR3 sequences, and about a sixth are seen once. Clones ranked in the top ten supply around 6% of the sample.

Sequencing was carried out using blood, either unsorted or a sorted T cell fraction (not recorded which). The sequence is built from TRBV29-1 and TRBJ1-2; the D gene remains uncertain. The source of this sequence is a human donor who was either an allogeneic HSCT recipient or a stem cell or donor lymphocyte infusion donor (not recorded which). It is not recorded whose cells these are; they may come from a transplant donor. The CDR3 region: CSVERGQPNYGYTF. The DNA sequence is given as TGCAGCGTTGAAAGAGGGCAACCCAACTATGGCTACACCTTC.